These 24 T cell receptor beta chains were sequenced from one sample in a study of T cell repertoires in cytomegalovirus infection. TCRdb redid the calling of the reads with MiXCR, one entry per CDR3 protein. The sample carries 340,000 or so distinct CDR3 sequences, roughly 25% recorded once. Antigens of these TCRs are unknown. The specimen comprised cultured PBMCs, sampled from culture after CMV antigen stimulation. These receptor sequences come from a human donor in good health (CMV status not recorded). Some clones in this sample may be carry-over from other donors' samples.

The rearrangement joins TRBV5-4 to TRBJ2-5; D gene ambiguous. CDR3 size: 13 residues. The V gene's germline CDR1 is SGHNT and CDR2 YYREEE (reference sequence). Trimming cost V 5 bases and J 5 bases, with 13 bases left between them. The CDR3 here is CASSSEAWETQYF. The CDR3 DNA follows: TGTGCCAGCAGTTCTGAAGCTTGGGAGACCCAGTACTTC.

The V and J genes are TRBV28 and TRBJ2-1; TRBD2 matches at 11 bases. The CDR3 runs 15 residues. Germline V CDR1 and CDR2: MDHEN, SYDVKM. Unmatched junction bases numbered 6, after V lost 5 bases and J lost 6 bases. DNA for the CDR3: TGTGCCAGCAGTACCCTAGCGGGAGGACGCAATGAGCAGTTCTTC. Its protein product is CASSTLAGGRNEQFF.

V gene TRBV11-2 combines with J gene TRBJ2-2, with D perhaps TRBD2 (6 bases). Germline loops: CDR1 SGHAT, CDR2 FQNNGV. Trimming removed 5 bases from V and 7 bases from J, with 14 bases in between. The CDR3 runs 14 residues. The CDR3 sequence is CASSAGLLIGELFF. As DNA, the CDR3 is TGTGCCAGCAGCGCGGGACTTTTGATCGGGGAGCTGTTTTTT. Supplemented by reference TRBV11-2 and TRBJ2-2, the full variable domain reads EAGVAQSPRYKIIEKRQSVAFWCNPISGHATLYWYQQILGQGPKLLIQFQNNGVVDDSQLPKDRFSAERLKGVDSTLKIQPAKLEDSAVYLCASSAGLLIGELFFGEGSRLTVL.

The chain joins TRBV7-2 to TRBJ2-1, with D hard to call. The CDR3 spans 15 residues. Trimming cost V 5 bases and J 2 bases, with 13 bases left between them. From germline, CDR1 is SGHTA and CDR2 FQGNSA. The CDR3, as DNA: TGTGCCAGCAGCCCTACCGAGTGGGCCTACAATGAGCAGTTCTTC. Its translation: CASSPTEWAYNEQFF.

The chain combines TRBV4-1 with TRBJ1-5; D may be TRBD1 (5 bases). Germline V gene sequence: CDR1 MGHRA, CDR2 YSYEKL. V gave up 0 bases and J gave up 5 bases, with 14 bases separating them. CDR3 length equals 16 residues. CDR3 in DNA: TGCGCCAGCAGCCAAGATGTCCAGGGCAGGTATCAGCCCCAGCATTTT. This translates into CASSQDVQGRYQPQHF.

This sequence joins TRBV7-4 and TRBJ2-1; no clear D gene. This CDR3 spans 11 amino acids. Trimming removed 10 bases from V and 7 bases from J, with 11 bases in between. The germline V gene encodes CDR1 SGHVT and CDR2 SQSDAQ. Written as DNA, the CDR3 is TGTGCCACTTCGGCGGAAAATGAGCAGTTCTTC. Translation gives CATSAENEQFF.

This clonotype turned up a few times. V usage is TRBV15 and J usage is TRBJ2-4, with a tentative D call TRBD2 (6 bases). Between the trimmed V and J ends, which lost 9 bases and 5 bases, there was a span of 11 bases. The germline V gene encodes CDR1 LNHNV and CDR2 YYDKDF (reference sequence). The CDR3 is 12 amino acids. The DNA for the CDR3 is TGTGCCACACGGGACTGGCAAAACATTCAGTACTTC. This encodes CATRDWQNIQYF.

The CDR3 here is CATSDNRDYGYTF. The CDR3 DNA reads TGTGCCACCAGTGATAACAGGGACTATGGCTACACCTTC. The V call is TRBV24-1, the J call TRBJ1-2; perhaps TRBD1 as D (6 bases). V was cut by 3 bases and J by 3 bases, with 7 bases left in between. Germline lookup yields CDR1 KGHDR and CDR2 SFDVKD. The length of the CDR3 is 13 residues.

The CDR3 here is CASSGGERPYEQYF. Here the CDR3 DNA reads TGTGCCAGCAGTGGAGGGGAGCGACCCTACGAGCAGTACTTC. This chain links TRBV2 with TRBJ2-7; D might be TRBD1 or TRBD2, each matching 5 bases. The CDR3 runs to 14 residues. Germline CDR1 SNHLY, CDR2 FYNNEI. Trimming pared 4 bases from V and 2 bases from J, leaving 12 bases between.

By frequency in the sample, this clonotype is medium-sized. The V and J genes are TRBV7-6 and TRBJ2-7; D is undetermined. V was pared by 1 base and J by 6 bases, with 19 bases between. The CDR3 loop spans 16 amino acids. CDR1 is SGHVS, CDR2 FNYEAQ, per germline. DNA for the CDR3: TGTGCCAGCAGCTTAGTCTCCGGGCCTATCCCCCTCGAGCAGTACTTC. It translates to CASSLVSGPIPLEQYF.

This chain connects TRBV5-4 to TRBJ2-3; D is perhaps TRBD2 (7 bases). Germline CDR1 reads SGHNT; CDR2 reads YYREEE (reference sequence). V was shortened by 2 bases and J by 2 bases, with 12 bases between the two germline ends. This CDR3 region has 15 residues. As DNA, the CDR3 is TGTGCCAGCAGCTTAGGGGGGGCTCTCACAGATACGCAGTATTTT. It yields the protein CASSLGGALTDTQYF. Supplemented by reference TRBV5-4 and TRBJ2-3, the full variable domain reads ETGVTQSPTHLIKTRGQQVTLRCSSQSGHNTVSWYQQALGQGPQFIFQYYREEENGRGNFPPRFSGLQFPNYSSELNVNALELDDSALYLCASSLGGALTDTQYFGPGTRLTVL.

This clonotype has at least ten counts. This sequence joins TRBV7-2 and TRBJ2-1; D is ambiguous. V gave up 5 bases and J gave up 8 bases, with 13 bases separating them. Germline V gene sequence: CDR1 SGHTA, CDR2 FQGNSA. The length of the CDR3 is 13 residues. CDR3 coding DNA: TGTGCCAGCAGCCCTAAGGGCGGTGATGAGCAGTTCTTC. Its translation: CASSPKGGDEQFF.

V and J are TRBV7-9 and TRBJ2-1; D uncertain. From germline, CDR1 is SEHNR and CDR2 FQNEAQ (reference sequence). V was trimmed by 4 bases and J by 5 bases, leaving 18 bases between them. The CDR3 is 16 residues long. The CDR3 DNA is TGTGCCAGCAGCTCCCCAAAGGAGCCAACCAACAATGAGCAGTTCTTC. It is translated as CASSSPKEPTNNEQFF.

The CDR3 DNA reads TGCAGTGCTGGTTCAACAGGGTCGGCTAACTATGGCTACACCTTC. This sequence encodes CSAGSTGSANYGYTF. The chain joins TRBV20-1 to TRBJ1-2; possible D gene TRBD1, 6 bases. V was cut by 5 bases and J by 0 bases, with 16 bases left in between. CDR1 and CDR2 (germline): DFQATT, SNEGSKA (reference sequence). This CDR3 spans 15 amino acids.

This clonotype was seen only a few times. The chain employs TRBV2 and TRBJ1-3; D may be TRBD1 (5 bases). Trimming removed 6 bases from V and 0 bases from J, with 18 bases in between. CDR1 and CDR2 from the germline V gene are SNHLY and FYNNEI. The CDR3 covers 17 residues. The CDR3: CASRPRSGGDSGNTIYF. For the CDR3, the DNA is TGTGCCAGCAGGCCGCGGTCTGGAGGGGACTCTGGAAACACCATATATTTT.

This sequence joins TRBV11-2 and TRBJ1-5, with a possible D match to TRBD1 (5 bases). Per the germline V gene, CDR1 is SGHAT and CDR2 is FQNNGV. V lost 0 bases and J lost 11, with 11 bases in between. This CDR3 has 13 amino acids. In DNA form, the CDR3 reads TGTGCCAGCAGCTTAGATTTGGGACGGGCCCAGCATTTT. This gives the protein CASSLDLGRAQHF.

This clonotype was observed many times. DNA of the CDR3: TGTGCCAGCAGTTTATGGGGGATTAACAATGAGCAGTTCTTC. Amino acid sequence: CASSLWGINNEQFF. The J gene is TRBJ2-1, the V gene TRBV27; D assignment may be TRBD1 or TRBD2 (5 bases each). Germline CDR1 and CDR2: MNHEY and SMNVEV (reference sequence). This CDR3 is 14 amino acids long. Trimming took off 1 base at V and 5 bases at J, with 9 bases between the two ends.

This clonotype was counted between two and nine times. CDR3: CASSSRPPGHPYNEQFF. CDR3 in DNA: TGTGCCAGCAGCTCACGTCCTCCGGGACACCCCTACAATGAGCAGTTCTTC. The chain carries TRBV11-2 and TRBJ2-1, with a possible D match to TRBD1 (6 bases). The CDR3 spans 17 residues. V lost 4 bases, J lost 2 bases, and 18 bases lay in between. CDR1 and CDR2 from the germline V gene are SGHAT and FQNNGV.

Comments on this clonotype: Germline and junction disagree at one end, which may indicate a read error. The chain is built from TRBV6-1 and TRBJ2-3; D possibly matches TRBD1 or TRBD2 (5 bases each). CDR1 MNHNS and CDR2 SASEGT come from the germline V gene. The CDR3 spans 13 residues. The CDR3 nucleotides read TGTGCCAGCAGTGAAGCGCGTGTTATGATGGGGGATTTT. Translation: CASSEARVMMGDF.

V usage is TRBV5-4 and J usage is TRBJ1-4, with a possible D match to TRBD1 (5 bases). CDR1 and CDR2 (germline): SGHNT, YYREEE (reference sequence). V was trimmed by 4 bases and J by 3 bases, leaving 13 bases between them. The CDR3 spans 15 residues. The CDR3 spells CASSAGADANEKLFF. CDR3 in DNA: TGTGCCAGCAGCGCCGGGGCTGACGCTAATGAAAAACTGTTTTTT.

The chain carries TRBV5-6 and TRBJ2-7, with TRBD1 identical over 9 bases. The CDR3 extends over 14 amino acids. Trimming took 4 bases from V and 5 from J; bases not matched to a gene: 7. The germline CDR1 and CDR2 sequences are SGHDT and YYEEEE. The DNA of the CDR3 is TGTGCCAGCAGCGCAGGGACAGGGCTGGACGAGCAGTACTTC. Translated, it gives CASSAGTGLDEQYF.

This clonotype appeared a few times. This rearrangement joins TRBV20-1 to TRBJ2-1; TRBD2 matches at 7 bases. This CDR3 spans 17 amino acids. The V segment lost 3 bases and the J segment 4 bases; nucleotides outside the gene matches: 15. The germline V gene has CDR1 DFQATT and CDR2 SNEGSKA (reference sequence). The CDR3 region is CSARLDSSGLRYNEQFF. The CDR3 nucleotides are TGCAGTGCTAGGCTGGATAGTAGCGGGCTACGGTACAATGAGCAGTTCTTC.

This sequence joins TRBV12-5 and TRBJ2-3, with D unclear. Germline V gene lookup returns CDR1 LGHNT and CDR2 FRNRAP. Between the trimmed V and J ends, which lost 5 bases and 0 bases, there was a span of 15 bases. The CDR3 extends over 16 amino acids. The CDR3: CASGPNLATSTDTQYF. The DNA for the CDR3 is TGTGCTAGTGGTCCCAATTTGGCTACTAGCACAGATACGCAGTATTTT. The complete variable domain, with remaining parts taken from reference TRBV12-5 and TRBJ2-3, reads DARVTQTPRHKVTEMGQEVTMRCQPILGHNTVFWYRQTMMQGLELLAYFRNRAPLDDSGMPKDRFSAEMPDATLATLKIQPSEPRDSAVYFCASGPNLATSTDTQYFGPGTRLTVL.

The chain recombines TRBV6-6 with TRBJ2-1; TRBD2 aligns across 10 bases. J was trimmed by 0 bases and V by 5 bases; bases with no gene match: 4. Germline V gene sequence: CDR1 MNHNY, CDR2 SVGAGI (reference sequence). This CDR3 is built from 16 residues. CDR3 nucleotide sequence: TGTGCCAGCAGTCGGACTAGCGGACGCTCCTACAATGAGCAGTTCTTC. Its protein product is CASSRTSGRSYNEQFF.